This T cell receptor beta chain stems from a study of blood T cell repertoires in COVID-19. On the study more broadly: Researchers got acute and convalescent COVID-19 samples from the United States, Italy and Spain.

The junction had 5 bases not matched to a gene; V was cut back by 1 base and J by 4 bases. The germline gives CDR1 SGDLS, CDR2 YYNGEE. The CDR3 runs to 16 residues. Study processing details: Counts of nucleated cells, estimated from reference gene primer amplification, were obtained. Repertoires were generated with immunoSEQ multiplex PCR, while TCRdb's copy carries only in-frame clones and drops some. The V and J calls and the clone size are those of that table, but D and trimming were determined from the DNA. The data hold roughly 200,000 clones, with 70% to 80% observed a single time. The receptor's source is a woman in her 40s with COVID-19, enrolled during active disease. The source material was peripheral blood. This rearrangement joins TRBV9 to TRBJ2-1; 10 positions agree with TRBD1. The CDR3 DNA reads as TGTGCCAGCAGCGTACTCCCGGGACAGGGGTACAATGAGCAGTTCTTC. Translation: CASSVLPGQGYNEQFF.